The rows below give T cell receptor beta chains drawn from one sample of a study of blood T cell repertoires in COVID-19. The method was immunoSEQ multiplex PCR; TCRdb's version includes in-frame clones alone and lacks a portion of them. The table lists around 130,000 clones, around 83% of them singletons, with more than 15% in the top ten. Sequenced: PBMCs or T cells enriched from blood (not recorded which). Receptor source: a man aged 30 to 39 who had recovered from COVID-19. CDR3s include the opening cysteine and the closing phenylalanine or tryptophan. The order of the fields is D gene, V gene, clone size, J gene, CDR3 DNA, CDR3 protein. D genes are given only for firm matches. Rows may omit the clone size; those that give it use once, few, many or a size class.

D: NA
V: TRBV5-4
size: NA
J: TRBJ2-1
DNA: TGTGCCAGCAGCAACAATTTGAATGTCGATGAGCAGTTCTTC
CDR3: CASSNNLNVDEQFF

D: NA
V: TRBV6-4
size: NA
J: TRBJ2-2
DNA: TGTGCCAGCAGAGACCAAAACACCGGGGAGCTGTTTTTT
CDR3: CASRDQNTGELFF

D: NA
V: TRBV19
size: few
J: TRBJ1-1
DNA: TGTGCCAGTACCTTAAACACTGAAGCTTTCTTT
CDR3: CASTLNTEAFF

D: TRBD1
V: TRBV14
size: few
J: TRBJ1-1
DNA: TGTGCCAGCAGTCCTTTTACAGGGGCCGTAAACACTGAAGCTTTCTTT
CDR3: CASSPFTGAVNTEAFF

D: NA
V: TRBV29-1
size: once
J: TRBJ2-1
DNA: TGCAGCGTTCAGCGAGGAGGGGGCTCGTTCTTC
CDR3: CSVQRGGGSFF

D: NA
V: TRBV5-5
size: NA
J: TRBJ1-1
DNA: TGTGCCAGCAGCTTGAACAGTTTGAACACTGAAGCTTTCTTT
CDR3: CASSLNSLNTEAFF

D: NA
V: TRBV7-9
size: NA
J: TRBJ2-1
DNA: TGTGCCAGCAGCTTAGGCAATCCCGGCGGGCCTAGCTCCTACAATGAGCAGTTCTTC
CDR3: CASSLGNPGGPSSYNEQFF

D: TRBD1
V: TRBV30
size: once
J: TRBJ1-5
DNA: TGTGCCTGGAGTGTACAAGGGGGCGGTCAGCCCCAGCATTTT
CDR3: CAWSVQGGGQPQHF

D: TRBD1
V: TRBV4-2
size: NA
J: TRBJ1-2
DNA: TGTGCCAGCAGCTATCCGGGACAGGGTTCAGAAACTCTTAACTATGGCTACACCTTC
CDR3: CASSYPGQGSETLNYGYTF

D: TRBD1
V: TRBV2
size: NA
J: TRBJ1-6
DNA: TGTGCCAGCAGAGCCGACGGGACAGCGAATTCACCCCTCCACTTT
CDR3: CASRADGTANSPLHF

D: NA
V: TRBV5-1
size: NA
J: TRBJ1-2
DNA: TGCGCCAGCAGCTGGGACACCAACTATGGCTACACCTTC
CDR3: CASSWDTNYGYTF

D: TRBD1
V: TRBV19
size: NA
J: TRBJ1-1
DNA: TGTGCCAATAGCAGGACAGGGGCGAACACTGAAGCTTTCTTT
CDR3: CANSRTGANTEAFF

D: NA
V: TRBV5-4
size: few
J: TRBJ1-2
DNA: TGTGCCAGCAGCGAGACAGAATTGGGGAACTATGGCTACACCTTC
CDR3: CASSETELGNYGYTF

D: NA
V: TRBV2
size: NA
J: TRBJ1-6
DNA: TGTGCCAGCAGTGAGATACAGGGTCTTAATTCACCCCTCCACTTT
CDR3: CASSEIQGLNSPLHF

D: NA
V: TRBV9
size: NA
J: TRBJ2-2
DNA: TGTGCCAGCAGCCTTATATCCACCGGGGAGCTGTTTTTT
CDR3: CASSLISTGELFF

D: NA
V: TRBV7-9
size: NA
J: TRBJ1-5
DNA: TGTGCCAGCAGCCGTCGGGAGTTTGGAGAGCCCCAGCATTTT
CDR3: CASSRREFGEPQHF

D: NA
V: TRBV5-6
size: NA
J: TRBJ2-3
DNA: TGTGCCAGCAGCTTGGCCTTGTGGTCGAGCGATGACGCAGATACGCAGTATTTT
CDR3: CASSLALWSSDDADTQYF

D: NA
V: TRBV7-9
size: many
J: TRBJ2-7
DNA: TGTGCCAGCAGCTTCGATACAGGTAGCGAGCAGTACTTC
CDR3: CASSFDTGSEQYF

D: TRBD1
V: TRBV9
size: NA
J: TRBJ1-4
DNA: TGTGCCAGCAGCCCACCGGGACAGGGTGAAAAACTGTTTTTT
CDR3: CASSPPGQGEKLFF

D: NA
V: TRBV6-6
size: NA
J: TRBJ2-1
DNA: TGTGCCAGCAGGGGGGACATCTCCTACAATGAGCAGTTCTTC
CDR3: CASRGDISYNEQFF

D: TRBD2
V: TRBV24-1
size: NA
J: TRBJ2-3
DNA: TGTGCCACCAGTGATCCGCGGGAGGGCGAAGATACGCAGTATTTT
CDR3: CATSDPREGEDTQYF

D: TRBD2
V: TRBV5-1
size: NA
J: TRBJ2-5
DNA: TGCGCCAGCAGCTTTGTGACTAGCGGGGGGCGGGAGACCCAGTACTTC
CDR3: CASSFVTSGGRETQYF

D: TRBD1
V: TRBV29-1
size: NA
J: TRBJ2-1
DNA: TGCAGCGGCTTGGGACAGGGGTACAATGAGCAGTTCTTC
CDR3: CSGLGQGYNEQFF

D: NA
V: TRBV10-1
size: few
J: TRBJ2-2
DNA: TGCGCCAGCAGTCTAGAGGGCGGGGAGCTGTTTTTT
CDR3: CASSLEGGELFF

D: NA
V: TRBV19
size: few
J: TRBJ1-1
DNA: TGTGCCAGTAGTTTCTACAGGGCAACGGGCACTGAAGCTTTCTTT
CDR3: CASSFYRATGTEAFF

D: TRBD1
V: TRBV5-1
size: few
J: TRBJ1-4
DNA: TGCGCCAGCAGCTCGACAGGGCAAACTAATGAAAAACTGTTTTTT
CDR3: CASSSTGQTNEKLFF

D: TRBD1
V: TRBV10-3
size: NA
J: TRBJ1-1
DNA: TGTGCCATCAGTGACCCCTGGGGACAGGGGAACACTGAAGCTTTCTTT
CDR3: CAISDPWGQGNTEAFF

D: TRBD2
V: TRBV2
size: NA
J: TRBJ2-5
DNA: TGTGCCAGCGCTCGGGGGGGATTTCAAGAGACCCAGTACTTC
CDR3: CASARGGFQETQYF

D: TRBD2
V: TRBV11-3
size: NA
J: TRBJ2-1
DNA: TGTGCCAGCAGCACCGGGACTAGCGGGGGGGAATCCTACAATGAGCAGTTCTTC
CDR3: CASSTGTSGGESYNEQFF

D: TRBD1
V: TRBV12-3/TRBV12-4
size: NA
J: TRBJ1-2
DNA: TGTGCCAGCAGTCCGGGACAGGGATCCACCTTC
CDR3: CASSPGQGSTF

D: NA
V: TRBV29-1
size: few
J: TRBJ1-2
DNA: TGCAGCGTTGTAGGGGCCGGAATTTATGGCTACACCTTC
CDR3: CSVVGAGIYGYTF

D: TRBD1
V: TRBV11-2
size: NA
J: TRBJ1-6
DNA: TGTGCCAGCAGCTCCGGGACAGGGCTGAATAATTCACCCCTCCACTTT
CDR3: CASSSGTGLNNSPLHF

D: NA
V: TRBV4-1
size: NA
J: TRBJ2-2
DNA: TGCGCCAGCAGCCTTCAAACGCCGGGACACCTGAACACCGGGGAGCTGTTTTTT
CDR3: CASSLQTPGHLNTGELFF

D: TRBD2
V: TRBV2
size: NA
J: TRBJ2-1
DNA: TGTGCCAGCAGGAGACTTACTAGCGGCGCCTACAATGAGCAGTTCTTC
CDR3: CASRRLTSGAYNEQFF

D: NA
V: TRBV3-1/TRBV3-2
size: NA
J: TRBJ1-1
DNA: TGTGCCAGCAGCCAAGATTACGACAGAAGGAACACTGAAGCTTTCTTT
CDR3: CASSQDYDRRNTEAFF

D: NA
V: TRBV7-3
size: NA
J: TRBJ2-1
DNA: TGTGCCAGCAGCCTTAGCGGAAACAATGAGCAGTTCTTC
CDR3: CASSLSGNNEQFF

D: TRBD2
V: TRBV7-9
size: NA
J: TRBJ2-2
DNA: TGTGCCAGCAGCTTAGCCGGGACTAGCGGATCATCGAACACCGGGGAGCTGTTTTTT
CDR3: CASSLAGTSGSSNTGELFF

D: TRBD2
V: TRBV25-1
size: few
J: TRBJ2-2
DNA: TGTGCCAGCCTAAGCGGGGTCCCGAACACCGGGGAGCTGTTTTTT
CDR3: CASLSGVPNTGELFF

D: TRBD2
V: TRBV14
size: few
J: TRBJ2-2
DNA: TGTGCCAGCAGCCAGGGCGGGAGGGCCCTTGACACCGGGGAGCTGTTTTTT
CDR3: CASSQGGRALDTGELFF

D: TRBD1
V: TRBV29-1
size: NA
J: TRBJ1-4
DNA: TGCAGCGTTTTGGGACAGGGATCCGAAAAACTGTTTTTT
CDR3: CSVLGQGSEKLFF

D: NA
V: TRBV3-1/TRBV3-2
size: NA
J: TRBJ2-2
DNA: TGTGCCAGCAGCCACCTGACCGGGGAGCTGTTTTTT
CDR3: CASSHLTGELFF

D: TRBD2
V: TRBV3-1/TRBV3-2
size: NA
J: TRBJ2-3
DNA: TGTGCCAGCAGCCAAGACCCTTTACTAGCGGGAGTTCCCGCTAGCACAGATACGCAGTATTTT
CDR3: CASSQDPLLAGVPASTDTQYF